This TCR beta chain was sequenced in a study of CD8+ T cells in alopecia areata. Treatment here: oral pan-JAK inhibitor, 5-10 mg twice daily. Investigators isolated RNA and reverse transcribed it into cDNA to act as the sequencing template. Profiling relied on immunoSEQ multiplex PCR, and the TCRdb table lists in-frame clones only, not all of them. The sample lists hundreds of thousands of clones; 60% were seen once. This sample comprised CD4+ T cells sorted from blood, obtained between weeks 51 and 52, from a patient treated with tofacitinib. This TCR derives from a human donor with alopecia areata.

The DNA of the CDR3 is TGCAGCGTTGTAGGGGGGGGAAACCGAGCTTTCTTT. Protein product: CSVVGGGNRAFF. This chain links TRBV29-1 with TRBJ1-1, with D tentatively TRBD1 (6 bases). CDR3 size: 12 residues. Trimming shortened V by 4 bases and J by 10 bases, and 16 bases separated the two germline ends. Germline lookup yields CDR1 SQVTM and CDR2 ANQGSEA.